This T cell receptor (beta chain) stems from a study of blood T cell repertoires in COVID-19. Patients of the Seattle cohort, enrolled during active infection, were followed longitudinally. With V trimmed by 3 bases and J by 4 bases, 0 bases remained unmatched. CDR1 is LNHNV and CDR2 is YYDKDF in the germline V gene (reference sequence). The CDR3 runs to 14 residues. TCRdb's copy holds only in-frame clones and misses some; the assay was immunoSEQ multiplex PCR. The sample yields a few hundred thousand clones, approximately 86% seen once. In regard to this clone: The same CDR3 also results from other DNA sequences found in this sample.

Sequencing was performed on peripheral blood. This sequence originates from a woman aged 60 to 75 with COVID-19, enrolled during active disease. This chain uses TRBV15 with TRBJ1-3; TRBD1 agrees at 10 bases. CDR3 in DNA: TGTGCCACCAGCAGGGACAGGGGGGGAAACACCATATATTTT. Residues: CATSRDRGGNTIYF. The whole variable domain, filled in from reference TRBV15 and TRBJ1-3, reads DAMVIQNPRYQVTQFGKPVTLSCSQTLNHNVMYWYQQKSSQAPKLLFHYYDKDFNNEADTPDNFQSRRPNTSFCFLDIRSPGLGDTAMYLCATSRDRGGNTIYFGEGSWLTVV.